This T cell receptor beta chain was observed in a study of cytomegalovirus exposure and HLA in healthy donors. Study conclusions and caveats: In vitro, three CMV-associated chains proved specific for CMV antigens. Another analysis was done later, and it associated more than 15,000 TCR beta sequences with HLA alleles at 0.05 false discovery rate. Researchers counted some 150 TCR beta chains as cytomegalovirus-associated.

Amplification used 60 Vbeta primers and 13 Jbeta primers. The repertoire was sequenced with immunoSEQ multiplex PCR; TCRdb's copy has only in-frame clones and lacks some. Found here are some 180,000 clones, 82% of them singletons; the top ten hold 1.5%. A note on this clone: Its antigen is as yet unknown.

The TCR sequence derives from a middle-aged man in good health and CMV-seronegative. Sequencing used PBMCs.

CDR3 amino acids: CASSPGQGQPQHF. CDR3 sequence (DNA): TGTGCCAGTAGTCCGGGACAGGGACAGCCCCAGCATTTT. This chain joins TRBV19 and TRBJ1-5, with 9 nucleotides matching TRBD1. Germline values: CDR1 LNHDA, CDR2 SQIVND (reference sequence). The CDR3 consists of 13 residues. The V and J ends lost 5 bases and 7 bases, in that order; junction bases with no gene match: 3.